This TCR beta chain is drawn from a study of radiotherapy plus CTLA-4 blockade in lung cancer. TCRdb keeps only in-frame clones here, not all; method: immunoSEQ multiplex PCR. The repertoire holds 90,000 or so clones, around 82% seen once, with roughly 0.84% in the top ten. Regarding this clone: The antigen remains unidentified.

CDR1 is WSHSY, CDR2 SAAADI, per germline. CDR3 length equals 15 residues. V lost 4 bases and J lost 0, with 12 bases in between. Overall study results and limits: Radiotherapy with ipilimumab was followed by blood expansion of tumor-derived clones. Dynamics of early blood T cell clones, together with interferon-beta, were reportedly the best predictors of response.

The chain has TRBV10-2 and TRBJ2-5; no firm D call. The specimen comprised peripheral blood, sampled from a patient treated with radiotherapy plus ipilimumab. The clonotype comes from a human donor with non-small cell lung cancer who had stable disease on radiotherapy plus ipilimumab. The CDR3 DNA reads TGCGCCAGCAGTGTTCACCTCGTGTACCAAGAGACCCAGTACTTC. It translates to CASSVHLVYQETQYF.